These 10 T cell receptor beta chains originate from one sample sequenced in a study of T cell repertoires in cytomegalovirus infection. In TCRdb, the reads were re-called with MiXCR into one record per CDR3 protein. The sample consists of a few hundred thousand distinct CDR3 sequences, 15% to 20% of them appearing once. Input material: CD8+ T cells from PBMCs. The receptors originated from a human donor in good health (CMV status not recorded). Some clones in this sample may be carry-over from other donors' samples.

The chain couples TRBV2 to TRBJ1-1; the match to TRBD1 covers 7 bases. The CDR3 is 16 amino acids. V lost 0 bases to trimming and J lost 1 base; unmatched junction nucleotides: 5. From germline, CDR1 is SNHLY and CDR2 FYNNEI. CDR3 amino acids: CASSEASGQSNTEAFF. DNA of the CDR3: TGTGCCAGCAGTGAAGCGTCGGGACAGTCGAACACTGAAGCTTTCTTT. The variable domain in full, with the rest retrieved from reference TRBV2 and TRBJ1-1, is EPEVTQTPSHQVTQMGQEVILRCVPISNHLYFYWYRQILGQKVEFLVSFYNNEISEKSEIFDDQFSVERPDGSNFTLKIRSTKLEDSAMYFCASSEASGQSNTEAFFGQGTRLTVV.

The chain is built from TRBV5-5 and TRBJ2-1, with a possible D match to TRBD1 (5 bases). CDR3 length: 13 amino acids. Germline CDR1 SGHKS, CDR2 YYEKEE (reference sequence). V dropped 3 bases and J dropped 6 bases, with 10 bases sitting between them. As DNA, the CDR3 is TGTGCCAGCAGCTCAGGGAACGGCAATGAGCAGTTCTTC. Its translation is CASSSGNGNEQFF. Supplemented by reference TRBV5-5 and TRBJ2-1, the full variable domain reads DAGVTQSPTHLIKTRGQQVTLRCSPISGHKSVSWYQQVLGQGPQFIFQYYEKEERGRGNFPDRFSARQFPNYSSELNVNALLLGDSALYLCASSSGNGNEQFFGPGTRLTVL.

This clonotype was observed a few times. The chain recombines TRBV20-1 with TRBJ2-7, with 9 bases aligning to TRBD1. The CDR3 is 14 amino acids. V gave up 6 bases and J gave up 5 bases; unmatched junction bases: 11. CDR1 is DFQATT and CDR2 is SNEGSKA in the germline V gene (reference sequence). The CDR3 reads CSAHTGTGTHEQYF. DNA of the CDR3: TGCAGTGCCCACACCGGGACAGGGACCCACGAGCAGTACTTC.

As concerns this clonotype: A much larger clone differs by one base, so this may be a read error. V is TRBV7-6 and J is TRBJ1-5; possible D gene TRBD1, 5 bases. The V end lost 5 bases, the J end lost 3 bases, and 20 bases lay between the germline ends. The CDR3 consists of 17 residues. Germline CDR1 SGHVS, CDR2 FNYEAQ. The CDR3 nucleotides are TGTGCCAGCAGCGCTAGGGCCGTTGTCAGGGACAATCAGCCCCAGCATTTT. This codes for CASSARAVVRDNQPQHF.

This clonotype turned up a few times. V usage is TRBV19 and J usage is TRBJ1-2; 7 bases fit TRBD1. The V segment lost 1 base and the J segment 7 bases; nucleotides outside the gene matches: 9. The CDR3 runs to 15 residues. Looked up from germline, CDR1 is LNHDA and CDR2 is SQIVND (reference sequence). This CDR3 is CASSIVVGTASGYTF. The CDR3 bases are TGTGCCAGTAGTATAGTGGTGGGGACAGCGAGTGGCTACACCTTC.

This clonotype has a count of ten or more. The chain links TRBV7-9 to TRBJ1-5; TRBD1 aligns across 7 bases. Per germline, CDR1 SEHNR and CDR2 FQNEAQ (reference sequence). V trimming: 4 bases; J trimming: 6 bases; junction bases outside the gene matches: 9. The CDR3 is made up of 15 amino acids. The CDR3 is CASSSSTGDIQPQHF. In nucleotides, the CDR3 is TGTGCCAGCAGCTCCTCTACAGGGGATATTCAGCCCCAGCATTTT.

CDR3: CASSLELAKNIQYF. The CDR3 DNA follows: TGTGCCAGCAGTTTGGAGTTAGCCAAAAACATTCAGTACTTC. The V call is TRBV6-6, the J call TRBJ2-4; D gene unclear. The CDR3 totals 14 residues. Per the germline V gene, CDR1 is MNHNY and CDR2 is SVGAGI (reference sequence). V dropped 4 bases and J dropped 0 bases, with 7 bases sitting between them.

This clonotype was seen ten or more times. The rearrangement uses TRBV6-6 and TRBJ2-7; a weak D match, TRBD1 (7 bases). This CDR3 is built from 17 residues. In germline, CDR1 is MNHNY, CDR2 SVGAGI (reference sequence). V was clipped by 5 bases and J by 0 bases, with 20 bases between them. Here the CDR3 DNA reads TGTGCCAGCAGTAGAGAGGGGGGACAGCTTAGCTCCTACGAGCAGTACTTC. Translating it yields CASSREGGQLSSYEQYF.

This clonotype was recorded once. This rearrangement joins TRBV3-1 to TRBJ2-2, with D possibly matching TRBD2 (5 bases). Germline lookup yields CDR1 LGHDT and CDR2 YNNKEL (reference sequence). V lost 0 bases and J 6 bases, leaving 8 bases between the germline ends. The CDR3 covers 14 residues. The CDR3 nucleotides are TGTGCCAGCAGCCAAGATCTAGCACCCGGGGAGCTGTTTTTT. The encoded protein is CASSQDLAPGELFF.

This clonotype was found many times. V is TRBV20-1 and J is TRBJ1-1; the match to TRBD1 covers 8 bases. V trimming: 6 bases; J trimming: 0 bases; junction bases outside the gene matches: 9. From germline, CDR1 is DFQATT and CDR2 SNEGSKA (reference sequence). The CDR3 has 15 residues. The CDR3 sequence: CSAAKRTGMNTEAFF. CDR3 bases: TGCAGTGCCGCCAAGCGGACAGGGATGAACACTGAAGCTTTCTTT.